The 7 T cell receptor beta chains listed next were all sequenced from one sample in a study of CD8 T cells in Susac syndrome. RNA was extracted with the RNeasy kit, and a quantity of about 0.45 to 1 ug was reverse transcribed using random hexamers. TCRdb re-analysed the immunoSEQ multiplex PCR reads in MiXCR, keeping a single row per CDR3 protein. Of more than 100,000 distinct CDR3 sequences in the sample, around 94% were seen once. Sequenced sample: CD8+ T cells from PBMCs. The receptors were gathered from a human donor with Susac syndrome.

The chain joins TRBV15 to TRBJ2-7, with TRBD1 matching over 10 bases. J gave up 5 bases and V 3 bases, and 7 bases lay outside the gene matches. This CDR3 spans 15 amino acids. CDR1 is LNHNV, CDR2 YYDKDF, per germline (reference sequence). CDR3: CATSSLDRGHDEQYF. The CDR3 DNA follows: TGTGCCACCAGCAGCCTAGACAGGGGGCACGACGAGCAGTACTTC.

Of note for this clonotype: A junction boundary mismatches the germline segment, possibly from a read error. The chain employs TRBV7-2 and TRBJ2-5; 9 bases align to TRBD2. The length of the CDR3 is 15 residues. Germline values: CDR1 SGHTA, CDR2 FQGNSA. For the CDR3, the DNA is TGTGCCAGCAGCCTAGCGGGACACCTGGGGGAGACCCAGTACTTC. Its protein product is CASSLAGHLGETQYF.

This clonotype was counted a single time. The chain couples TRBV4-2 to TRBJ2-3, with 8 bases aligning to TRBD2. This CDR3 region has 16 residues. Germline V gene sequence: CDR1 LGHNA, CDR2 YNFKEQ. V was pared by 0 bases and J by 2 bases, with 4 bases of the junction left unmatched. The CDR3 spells CASSQEYGGDTDTQYF. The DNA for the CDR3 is TGTGCCAGCAGCCAAGAGTACGGGGGGGACACAGATACGCAGTATTTT.

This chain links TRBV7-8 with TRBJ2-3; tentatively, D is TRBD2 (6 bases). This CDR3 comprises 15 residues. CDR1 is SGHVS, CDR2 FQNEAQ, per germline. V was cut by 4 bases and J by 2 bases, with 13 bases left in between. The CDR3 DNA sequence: TGTGCCAGCAGCTCCTTCGGCGGGGCCACAGATACGCAGTATTTT. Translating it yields CASSSFGGATDTQYF.

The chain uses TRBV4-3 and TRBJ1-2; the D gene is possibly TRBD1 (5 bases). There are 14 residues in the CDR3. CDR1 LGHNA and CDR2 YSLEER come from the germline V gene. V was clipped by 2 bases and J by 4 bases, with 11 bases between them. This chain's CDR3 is CASSQIDSVYGYTF. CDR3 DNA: TGCGCCAGCAGCCAAATAGACAGTGTCTATGGCTACACCTTC.

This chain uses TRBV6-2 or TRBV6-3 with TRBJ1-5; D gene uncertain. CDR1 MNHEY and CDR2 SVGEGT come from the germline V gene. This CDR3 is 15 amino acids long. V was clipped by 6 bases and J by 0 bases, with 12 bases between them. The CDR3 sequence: CASSLNPYSNQPQHF. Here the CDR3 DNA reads TGTGCCAGCAGCCTGAACCCGTATAGCAATCAGCCCCAGCATTTT.

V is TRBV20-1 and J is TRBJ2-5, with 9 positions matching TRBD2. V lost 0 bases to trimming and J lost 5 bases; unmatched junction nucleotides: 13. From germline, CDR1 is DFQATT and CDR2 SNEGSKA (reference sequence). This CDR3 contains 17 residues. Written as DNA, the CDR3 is TGCAGTGCTAGAGATCCTACTAGCGGGTCCTCTGCGGAGACCCAGTACTTC. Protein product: CSARDPTSGSSAETQYF.